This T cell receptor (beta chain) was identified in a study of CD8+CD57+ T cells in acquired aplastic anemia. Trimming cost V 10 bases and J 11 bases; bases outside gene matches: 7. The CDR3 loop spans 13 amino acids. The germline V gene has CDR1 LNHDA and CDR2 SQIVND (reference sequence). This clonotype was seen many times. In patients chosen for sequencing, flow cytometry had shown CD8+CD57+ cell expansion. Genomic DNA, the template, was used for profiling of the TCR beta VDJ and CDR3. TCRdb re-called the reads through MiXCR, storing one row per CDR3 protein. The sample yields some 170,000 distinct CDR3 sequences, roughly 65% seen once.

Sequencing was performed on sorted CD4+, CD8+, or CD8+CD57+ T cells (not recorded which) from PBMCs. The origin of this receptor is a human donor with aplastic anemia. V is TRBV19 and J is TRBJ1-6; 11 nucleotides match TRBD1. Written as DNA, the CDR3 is TGTGCCACTATGGACAGGGGGCTTCCACCCCTCCACTTT. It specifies CATMDRGLPPLHF.